The T cell receptor (beta chain) under discussion was sequenced for a study of CD8+ T cells in alopecia areata. Overall study: Severity was scored as percentage of affected scalp area in treated patients. Whole-study results and caveats: For lesional scalp, especially alopecia totalis/universalis, clonality was higher than in normal scalp.

Germline V gene sequence: CDR1 SNHLY, CDR2 FYNNEI. This CDR3 contains 15 residues. V lost 6 bases, J lost 1 base, and 14 bases lay in between. Treatment specified: oral pan-JAK inhibitor, 5-10 mg twice daily. RNA was isolated and reverse transcribed to cDNA, the sequencing template. Using immunoSEQ multiplex PCR, the repertoire was profiled, and TCRdb retains in-frame clones only, with some absent. In the table there are about 150,000 clones, approximately 65% of which are singletons. Concerning this clone itself: What it binds is unknown.

This chain uses TRBV2 with TRBJ2-3; D remains unclear. The input for sequencing was CD4+ T cells sorted from blood, taken at week 4, from a patient treated with tofacitinib. The receptor was isolated from a human donor with alopecia areata. The CDR3, as DNA: TGTGCCAGCAGGGATAGAGCCTCGGGCACAGATACGCAGTATTTT. This encodes CASRDRASGTDTQYF.